Listed below are T cell receptor beta chains from one sample, sequenced in a study of shared clonotypes between healthy human individuals. Generated by immunoSEQ multiplex PCR, the TCRdb table keeps only in-frame clones and is missing some. The repertoire holds about 980,000 clones, with 76% as singletons. The source material was memory CD4+ T cells sorted from blood. The receptors come from a man between 18 and 29 years old in good health. The CDR3 runs from the conserved cysteine through the conserved F or W. The D gene is left open where the match is weak. The size of a clone is reported for some rows only, either as once, few or many, or as a class for expanded clones.

d_call: .
clone_size: few
v_call: TRBV29-1
j_call: TRBJ2-1
cdr3_nt: TGCAGCGTTTCCCTAGCAGATGAGCAGTTCTTC
cdr3_aa: CSVSLADEQFF

d_call: TRBD2
clone_size: few
v_call: TRBV29-1
j_call: TRBJ2-3
cdr3_nt: TGCAGCGTCAGCCCGGGACTAGTTAGCACAGATACGCAGTATTTT
cdr3_aa: CSVSPGLVSTDTQYF

d_call: .
clone_size: .
v_call: TRBV5-1
j_call: TRBJ2-1
cdr3_nt: TGCGCCAGCAGCGCGGGGACAGCGGCGGGGTATAATGAGCAGTTCTTC
cdr3_aa: CASSAGTAAGYNEQFF

d_call: .
clone_size: .
v_call: TRBV30
j_call: TRBJ1-2
cdr3_nt: TGTGCCTGGAGTAGGGGTCAGGATGGCTACACCTTC
cdr3_aa: CAWSRGQDGYTF

d_call: TRBD2
clone_size: .
v_call: TRBV10-3
j_call: TRBJ2-7
cdr3_nt: TGTGCCATCAGTTCTAGCGGCTACGAGCAGTACTTC
cdr3_aa: CAISSSGYEQYF

d_call: TRBD1
clone_size: .
v_call: TRBV28
j_call: TRBJ1-1
cdr3_nt: TGTGCCAGCAGTGAGGGACAGGGAGGCACTGAAGCTTTCTTT
cdr3_aa: CASSEGQGGTEAFF

d_call: .
clone_size: .
v_call: TRBV13
j_call: TRBJ2-5
cdr3_nt: TGTGCCAGCAGCCCAGCGTGGGGGGAGAAGGAGACCCAGTACTTC
cdr3_aa: CASSPAWGEKETQYF

d_call: .
clone_size: .
v_call: TRBV13
j_call: TRBJ2-1
cdr3_nt: TGTGCCAGCAGCCCCACCGGACAGCGCTCCTACAATGAGCAGTTCTTC
cdr3_aa: CASSPTGQRSYNEQFF

d_call: .
clone_size: .
v_call: TRBV25-1
j_call: TRBJ2-3
cdr3_nt: TGTGCCAGCAGTGACAGGAATAGAAGAACAGATACGCAGTATTTT
cdr3_aa: CASSDRNRRTDTQYF

d_call: .
clone_size: .
v_call: TRBV10-3
j_call: TRBJ2-5
cdr3_nt: TGTGCCATCAGTGATCTCTCGGGCCCTAGAGGAGGGCAAGAGACCCAGTACTTC
cdr3_aa: CAISDLSGPRGGQETQYF

d_call: .
clone_size: .
v_call: TRBV29-1
j_call: TRBJ1-5
cdr3_nt: TGCAGCGTTGGGGGACGGGGGGATCAGCCCCAGCATTTT
cdr3_aa: CSVGGRGDQPQHF

d_call: TRBD2
clone_size: .
v_call: TRBV6-6
j_call: TRBJ2-5
cdr3_nt: TGTGCCAGCAGGATAGCGGGTCTCCAAGAGACCCAGTACTTC
cdr3_aa: CASRIAGLQETQYF

d_call: .
clone_size: .
v_call: TRBV2
j_call: TRBJ1-2
cdr3_nt: TGTGCCAGCACCGAAAATCCTAACTATGGCTACACCTTC
cdr3_aa: CASTENPNYGYTF

d_call: .
clone_size: .
v_call: TRBV19
j_call: TRBJ1-2
cdr3_nt: TGTGCCAGTAGTATTGCGGTGGGCTCAGGGTTGGACTATGGCTACACCTTC
cdr3_aa: CASSIAVGSGLDYGYTF

d_call: .
clone_size: .
v_call: TRBV6-4
j_call: TRBJ2-7
cdr3_nt: TGTGCCAGTAGCAACTCTGCGGGACAGAGCTACGAGCAGTACTTC
cdr3_aa: CASSNSAGQSYEQYF

d_call: .
clone_size: .
v_call: TRBV4-2
j_call: TRBJ1-1
cdr3_nt: TGTGCCAGCAGCCAAGTATGGGACACCATGAACACTGAAGCTTTCTTT
cdr3_aa: CASSQVWDTMNTEAFF

d_call: TRBD1
clone_size: few
v_call: TRBV10-3
j_call: TRBJ1-4
cdr3_nt: TGTGCCATCAGGGGACAGGGGGACGAAAAACTGTTTTTT
cdr3_aa: CAIRGQGDEKLFF

d_call: TRBD1
clone_size: once
v_call: TRBV5-1
j_call: TRBJ1-2
cdr3_nt: TGCGCCAGCAGCACCGGGACAGGGGACAACTATGGCTACACCTTC
cdr3_aa: CASSTGTGDNYGYTF

d_call: .
clone_size: .
v_call: TRBV6-1
j_call: TRBJ2-7
cdr3_nt: TGTGCCAGCAGTGAACAAGGCAGGACCTACGAGCAGTACTTC
cdr3_aa: CASSEQGRTYEQYF

d_call: TRBD1
clone_size: .
v_call: TRBV7-8
j_call: TRBJ2-7
cdr3_nt: TGTGCCAGCAGCTTAGGAGGGACAGGGAAGTACGAGCAGTACTTC
cdr3_aa: CASSLGGTGKYEQYF

d_call: .
clone_size: .
v_call: TRBV19
j_call: TRBJ1-5
cdr3_nt: TGTGCCAGTAGTTCTAATGGGGGGCGGAATCAGCCCCAGCATTTT
cdr3_aa: CASSSNGGRNQPQHF

d_call: TRBD1
clone_size: .
v_call: TRBV30
j_call: TRBJ1-3
cdr3_nt: TGTGCCTGGAGCTCAGGGGGCGGGAGAAACACCATATATTTT
cdr3_aa: CAWSSGGGRNTIYF

d_call: TRBD1
clone_size: .
v_call: TRBV7-2
j_call: TRBJ1-1
cdr3_nt: TGTGCCAGCAGCTTACAAGCAGGGGGCCTGAACACTGAAGCTTTCTTT
cdr3_aa: CASSLQAGGLNTEAFF

d_call: .
clone_size: .
v_call: TRBV6-1
j_call: TRBJ2-1
cdr3_nt: TGTGCCAGCAGGGTCATAGTTTCCAATGAGCAGTTCTTC
cdr3_aa: CASRVIVSNEQFF

d_call: TRBD1
clone_size: .
v_call: TRBV27
j_call: TRBJ2-7
cdr3_nt: TGTGCCAGCAGTTTATACGGTGGGACAGGAATCTACGAGCAGTACTTC
cdr3_aa: CASSLYGGTGIYEQYF

d_call: .
clone_size: .
v_call: TRBV5-6
j_call: TRBJ2-7
cdr3_nt: TGTGCCAGCAGCTTGCAGGGGATCAACGAGCAGTACTTC
cdr3_aa: CASSLQGINEQYF

d_call: .
clone_size: .
v_call: TRBV7-2
j_call: TRBJ1-2
cdr3_nt: TGTGCCAGCAGCTTGCGGGGACGTGGCTACACCTTC
cdr3_aa: CASSLRGRGYTF

d_call: .
clone_size: few
v_call: TRBV7-3
j_call: TRBJ1-1
cdr3_nt: TGTGCCAGCAGCTTACGGATTTACACTGAAGCTTTCTTT
cdr3_aa: CASSLRIYTEAFF

d_call: TRBD2
clone_size: .
v_call: TRBV5-4
j_call: TRBJ2-3
cdr3_nt: TGTGCCAGCAGCTCGAGCCTAGCGGTCACAGATACGCAGTATTTT
cdr3_aa: CASSSSLAVTDTQYF

d_call: TRBD2
clone_size: .
v_call: TRBV4-2
j_call: TRBJ2-1
cdr3_nt: TGTGCCAGCAGCCAAGAGAGAGCGGGGGGTAACTACAATGAGCAGTTCTTC
cdr3_aa: CASSQERAGGNYNEQFF

d_call: .
clone_size: .
v_call: TRBV5-4
j_call: TRBJ2-3
cdr3_nt: TGTGCCAGCAGCTTGCCTAGCCCAGATACGCAGTATTTT
cdr3_aa: CASSLPSPDTQYF

d_call: .
clone_size: .
v_call: TRBV10-3
j_call: TRBJ2-3
cdr3_nt: TGTGCCATCCGGGACTCTCAAGGTCGGCTTAGCACAGATACGCAGTATTTT
cdr3_aa: CAIRDSQGRLSTDTQYF

d_call: TRBD2
clone_size: few
v_call: TRBV10-3
j_call: TRBJ2-1
cdr3_nt: TGTGCCATCAGACCGGGACTAGCGGGAGTAAATGAGCAGTTCTTC
cdr3_aa: CAIRPGLAGVNEQFF

d_call: .
clone_size: .
v_call: TRBV5-1
j_call: TRBJ1-1
cdr3_nt: TGCGCCAGCAGCCCGAACGTAGAGAACACTGAAGCTTTCTTT
cdr3_aa: CASSPNVENTEAFF

d_call: TRBD2
clone_size: .
v_call: TRBV7-2
j_call: TRBJ2-1
cdr3_nt: TGTGCCAGCAGCTTTACTAGCGGCTCCTACAATGAGCAGTTCTTC
cdr3_aa: CASSFTSGSYNEQFF

d_call: TRBD2
clone_size: .
v_call: TRBV19
j_call: TRBJ2-5
cdr3_nt: TGTGCCAGTAGTAGTAACACGGGAGGCCAAGAGACCCAGTACTTC
cdr3_aa: CASSSNTGGQETQYF

d_call: .
clone_size: few
v_call: TRBV5-4
j_call: TRBJ2-7
cdr3_nt: TGTGCCAGCAGCTTAAGAACAGGGACCTACGAGCAGTACTTC
cdr3_aa: CASSLRTGTYEQYF

d_call: .
clone_size: .
v_call: TRBV19
j_call: TRBJ2-7
cdr3_nt: TGTGCCAGTAGTACGACTAGTGGGACCTACGAGCAGTACTTC
cdr3_aa: CASSTTSGTYEQYF

d_call: TRBD1
clone_size: .
v_call: TRBV11-2
j_call: TRBJ1-6
cdr3_nt: TGTGCCAGCAGCGTAGGGGGGACAGGGACTAATTCACCCCTCCACTTT
cdr3_aa: CASSVGGTGTNSPLHF

d_call: TRBD1
clone_size: .
v_call: TRBV27
j_call: TRBJ1-1
cdr3_nt: TGTGCCAGCAGTTTATTTTACACAGGGGCCGACACTGAAGCTTTCTTT
cdr3_aa: CASSLFYTGADTEAFF

d_call: TRBD1
clone_size: few
v_call: TRBV5-8
j_call: TRBJ2-7
cdr3_nt: TGTGCCAGCAGCCACCGGGACAGGTACGAGCAGTACTTC
cdr3_aa: CASSHRDRYEQYF

d_call: .
clone_size: few
v_call: TRBV9
j_call: TRBJ1-1
cdr3_nt: TGTGCCAGCAGCCTTCGGACTTTATTAGATGGGACTGAAGCTTTCTTT
cdr3_aa: CASSLRTLLDGTEAFF

d_call: .
clone_size: .
v_call: TRBV2
j_call: TRBJ2-3
cdr3_nt: TGTGCCAGCTACTTAGGGGGGGCGGCGACGCAGTATTTT
cdr3_aa: CASYLGGAATQYF

d_call: .
clone_size: .
v_call: TRBV10-3
j_call: TRBJ1-2
cdr3_nt: TGTGCCATCAGTGAGTCGACAGTAGCCTATGGCTACACCTTC
cdr3_aa: CAISESTVAYGYTF

d_call: .
clone_size: .
v_call: TRBV5-4
j_call: TRBJ2-1
cdr3_nt: TGTGCCAGCAGCTTGTTTGGGGCGTCCTACAATGAGCAGTTCTTC
cdr3_aa: CASSLFGASYNEQFF

d_call: .
clone_size: .
v_call: TRBV5-4
j_call: TRBJ2-1
cdr3_nt: TGTGCCAGCAGCTTGGCGATGAATGAGCAGTTCTTC
cdr3_aa: CASSLAMNEQFF

d_call: TRBD1
clone_size: .
v_call: TRBV10-3
j_call: TRBJ1-1
cdr3_nt: TGTGCCATCAGTGACATACTAGGACAGGGGGCGGTAGCTTTCTTT
cdr3_aa: CAISDILGQGAVAFF

d_call: .
clone_size: .
v_call: TRBV29-1
j_call: TRBJ2-7
cdr3_nt: TGCAGCGTTGTGGGCAGGGCGACCTACGAGCAGTACTTC
cdr3_aa: CSVVGRATYEQYF

d_call: .
clone_size: once
v_call: TRBV7-9
j_call: TRBJ1-1
cdr3_nt: TGTGCCAGCAGCTTAGCCCACACTGAAGCTTTCTTT
cdr3_aa: CASSLAHTEAFF

d_call: TRBD2
clone_size: .
v_call: TRBV6-6
j_call: TRBJ2-5
cdr3_nt: TGTGCCAGCAGGCTAGCGGAGGAGACCCAGTACTTC
cdr3_aa: CASRLAEETQYF

d_call: .
clone_size: .
v_call: TRBV6-6
j_call: TRBJ1-6
cdr3_nt: TGTGCCAGCAGTCCCTTAGGGAATTCACCCCTCCACTTT
cdr3_aa: CASSPLGNSPLHF

d_call: .
clone_size: .
v_call: TRBV30
j_call: TRBJ1-1
cdr3_nt: TGTGCCTGGCTAGGGAGGACTGAAGCTTTCTTT
cdr3_aa: CAWLGRTEAFF

d_call: .
clone_size: .
v_call: TRBV9
j_call: TRBJ2-7
cdr3_nt: TGTGCCAGCAGCGTACGGGCTAGAGGGGACTACGAGCAGTACTTC
cdr3_aa: CASSVRARGDYEQYF

d_call: TRBD1
clone_size: .
v_call: TRBV5-1
j_call: TRBJ2-1
cdr3_nt: TGCGCCAGCAGCGACAAGACAGGGGGAGGGAGGAATGAGCAGTTCTTC
cdr3_aa: CASSDKTGGGRNEQFF

d_call: TRBD1
clone_size: many
v_call: TRBV2
j_call: TRBJ1-1
cdr3_nt: TGTGCCAGCACCCGACAGGGGGCGGGAACTGAAGCTTTCTTT
cdr3_aa: CASTRQGAGTEAFF

d_call: TRBD2
clone_size: .
v_call: TRBV14
j_call: TRBJ2-1
cdr3_nt: TGTGCCAGCAGCCAAGAAGGCGGGAGCGGTATCAATGAGCAGTTCTTC
cdr3_aa: CASSQEGGSGINEQFF

d_call: .
clone_size: .
v_call: TRBV30
j_call: TRBJ1-1
cdr3_nt: TGTGCCTGGACCCAACGGGACACTGAAGCTTTCTTT
cdr3_aa: CAWTQRDTEAFF